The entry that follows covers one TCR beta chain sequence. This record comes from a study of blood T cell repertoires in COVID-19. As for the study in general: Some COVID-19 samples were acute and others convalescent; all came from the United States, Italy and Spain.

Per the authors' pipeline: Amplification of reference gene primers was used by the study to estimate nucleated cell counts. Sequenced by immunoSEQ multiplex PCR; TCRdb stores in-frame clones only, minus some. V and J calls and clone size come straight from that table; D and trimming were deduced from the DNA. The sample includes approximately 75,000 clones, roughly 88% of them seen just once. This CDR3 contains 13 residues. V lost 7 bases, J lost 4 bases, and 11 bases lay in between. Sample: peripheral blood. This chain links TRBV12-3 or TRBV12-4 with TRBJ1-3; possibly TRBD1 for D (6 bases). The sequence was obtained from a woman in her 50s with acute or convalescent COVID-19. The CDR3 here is CASNYGQGNTIYF. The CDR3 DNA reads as TGTGCCAGCAACTATGGACAGGGAAACACCATATATTTT.